What follows is one T cell receptor beta chain and its context. These data originate in a study of blood T cell repertoires in COVID-19. Study-wide background: The United States, Italy and Spain provided the acute and convalescent COVID-19 samples. PBMCs, B-cell-depleted T cells, or T cells provided the cDNA or gDNA that made up the material.

Within 2 weeks of study entry, exposed participants had contacted a PCR-confirmed or clinician-diagnosed COVID-19 case. The ends lost 5 bases at V and 0 bases at J; junction bases unmatched: 16. Germline V gene lookup returns CDR1 KGHDR and CDR2 SFDVKD. The CDR3 sequence is 22 residues long. Per the authors' pipeline: Reference gene primer amplification gave nucleated cell count estimates. Some clones are missing from TCRdb's copy, which holds only in-frame ones; the method was immunoSEQ multiplex PCR. The DNA was the basis for D and trimming; V, J and clone size are from that table. This table holds around 250,000 clones, over 75% found once.

The rearrangement links TRBV24-1 to TRBJ2-1; 15 bases agree with TRBD2. The TCR sequence derives from a woman aged 40-49 years who had been exposed to COVID-19. Sequencing input: PBMCs or T cells enriched from blood (not recorded which). The CDR3 region has the DNA TGTGCCACCAGTGGCCCCACCGCGGGACTAGCGGGAGGCTCCAGCTCCTACAATGAGCAGTTCTTC. Translated: CATSGPTAGLAGGSSSYNEQFF.